Listed below are T cell receptor beta chains from one sample, sequenced in a study of tissue-resident memory T cells in lung cancer. TCRdb reprocessed the reads with MiXCR, giving one entry per CDR3 protein. The sample shows about 280 distinct CDR3 sequences, less than 20% of them seen only once. The sample consisted of CD103+ CD8+ T cells from lung tumor tissue. All receptors come from a human donor with treatment-naive lung cancer (subtype not recorded). Both conserved end residues are part of each CDR3. Each record gives: clone size, V gene, J gene, D gene, CDR3 DNA, CDR3 protein. A D gene is named only where the DNA matches it firmly. Expanded clones get a size class; other rows say once, few or many, or leave the size out.

clone_size: few
v_call: TRBV7-9
j_call: TRBJ1-2
d_call: -
cdr3_nt: TGTGCCAGCCCAACGGGGGCCTATGGCTACACCTTC
cdr3_aa: CASPTGAYGYTF

clone_size: -
v_call: TRBV5-5
j_call: TRBJ1-1
d_call: -
cdr3_nt: TGTGCCAGCAGCTTGGAACCGGGCCTCTTGAACACTGAAGCTTTCTTT
cdr3_aa: CASSLEPGLLNTEAFF

clone_size: hyperexpanded
v_call: TRBV27
j_call: TRBJ1-3
d_call: TRBD1
cdr3_nt: TGTGCCAGCAGGGGACAGCCCTCTGGAAACACCATATATTTT
cdr3_aa: CASRGQPSGNTIYF

clone_size: few
v_call: TRBV7-9
j_call: TRBJ2-3
d_call: -
cdr3_nt: TGTGCCAGCAGCTTGGTGGACATCTATTTT
cdr3_aa: CASSLVDIYF

clone_size: -
v_call: TRBV29-1
j_call: TRBJ2-1
d_call: -
cdr3_nt: TGCAGCGCCGACCCCCCAGGTGGGTTTGAAGATGAGCAGTTCTTC
cdr3_aa: CSADPPGGFEDEQFF

clone_size: medium-sized
v_call: TRBV10-3
j_call: TRBJ2-7
d_call: TRBD1
cdr3_nt: TGTGCCATCAGTGAGTCTGGGGGGACAGGTTCTCCCTACGAGCAGTACTTC
cdr3_aa: CAISESGGTGSPYEQYF

clone_size: hyperexpanded
v_call: TRBV3-1
j_call: TRBJ2-5
d_call: -
cdr3_nt: TGTGCCAGCAGCCAAGATCAGGGGCTCCACTTCAGGGAGACCCAGTACTTC
cdr3_aa: CASSQDQGLHFRETQYF

clone_size: large
v_call: TRBV27
j_call: TRBJ1-5
d_call: TRBD1
cdr3_nt: TGTGCCAGCAGGGACAGGGGGGGTCAGCCCCAGCATTTT
cdr3_aa: CASRDRGGQPQHF

clone_size: medium-sized
v_call: TRBV6-6
j_call: TRBJ1-4
d_call: TRBD1
cdr3_nt: TGTGCCAGCAGTGGTACAGGGGCGTCTAATGAAAAACTGTTTTTT
cdr3_aa: CASSGTGASNEKLFF

clone_size: -
v_call: TRBV4-3
j_call: TRBJ1-5
d_call: -
cdr3_nt: TGCGCCAGCAGCCAAGATCTCGGTAAGCAGCCCCAGCATTTT
cdr3_aa: CASSQDLGKQPQHF

clone_size: -
v_call: TRBV3-1
j_call: TRBJ2-1
d_call: -
cdr3_nt: TGTGCCAGCCAAGATTCAGGGATGAACAATGAGCAGTTCTTC
cdr3_aa: CASQDSGMNNEQFF

clone_size: large
v_call: TRBV12-3/TRBV12-4
j_call: TRBJ2-1
d_call: TRBD1
cdr3_nt: TGTGCCAGCAGTGCAGGGGGATCCTACAATGAGCAGTTCTTC
cdr3_aa: CASSAGGSYNEQFF

clone_size: medium-sized
v_call: TRBV18
j_call: TRBJ2-3
d_call: -
cdr3_nt: TGTGCCAGCTCACCTTACCCCTTGGGAACAGATACGCAGTATTTT
cdr3_aa: CASSPYPLGTDTQYF

clone_size: few
v_call: TRBV20-1
j_call: TRBJ2-5
d_call: -
cdr3_nt: TGCAGTGCTAGAGGGGAGACAGCTCAAGAGACCCAGTACTTC
cdr3_aa: CSARGETAQETQYF

clone_size: medium-sized
v_call: TRBV7-9
j_call: TRBJ2-5
d_call: TRBD1
cdr3_nt: TGTGCCAGCAGCTTGTTCGAGGGGGCCCAAGAGACCCAGTACTTC
cdr3_aa: CASSLFEGAQETQYF

clone_size: -
v_call: TRBV20-1
j_call: TRBJ1-1
d_call: -
cdr3_nt: TGCAGTGCTAGAGACTATTTATTGGAAGCTTTCTTT
cdr3_aa: CSARDYLLEAFF

clone_size: medium-sized
v_call: TRBV21-1
j_call: TRBJ2-3
d_call: -
cdr3_nt: TGTGCCAGCAGCAAGACTAGCGGGGGGTATAGCACAGATACGCAGTATTTT
cdr3_aa: CASSKTSGGYSTDTQYF

clone_size: -
v_call: TRBV7-9
j_call: TRBJ2-7
d_call: TRBD1
cdr3_nt: TGTGCCAGCAGCTCCCTGGACAGGGGCGACTACGAGCAGTACTTC
cdr3_aa: CASSSLDRGDYEQYF

clone_size: hyperexpanded
v_call: TRBV7-3
j_call: TRBJ1-4
d_call: -
cdr3_nt: TGTGCCAGCAGCCTTTCGGACGATCTTCCCGAAAAACTGTTTTTT
cdr3_aa: CASSLSDDLPEKLFF

clone_size: large
v_call: TRBV29-1
j_call: TRBJ1-2
d_call: TRBD1
cdr3_nt: TGCAGCGTAACCGGGACAGCAAATTCTAACTATGGCTACACCTTC
cdr3_aa: CSVTGTANSNYGYTF

clone_size: -
v_call: TRBV12-3/TRBV12-4
j_call: TRBJ1-2
d_call: -
cdr3_nt: TGTGCCAGCACCGAGGGAGGGTTTAACGGCTACACCTTC
cdr3_aa: CASTEGGFNGYTF

clone_size: -
v_call: TRBV27
j_call: TRBJ2-1
d_call: -
cdr3_nt: TGTGCCAGCAGTTTCGGTCAGGGGTACTACAATGAGCAGTTCTTC
cdr3_aa: CASSFGQGYYNEQFF

clone_size: -
v_call: TRBV5-1
j_call: TRBJ2-3
d_call: -
cdr3_nt: TGCGCCAGCAAGATCACCCCCGGTGATACGCAGTATTTT
cdr3_aa: CASKITPGDTQYF

clone_size: large
v_call: TRBV4-1
j_call: TRBJ2-3
d_call: TRBD2
cdr3_nt: TGCGCCAGCAGAGAACTAGCGGGGGGACTCACGGATACGCAGTATTTT
cdr3_aa: CASRELAGGLTDTQYF

clone_size: large
v_call: TRBV9
j_call: TRBJ2-3
d_call: -
cdr3_nt: TGTGCCAGCAGCGCTCGCACAGATACGCAGTATTTT
cdr3_aa: CASSARTDTQYF

clone_size: -
v_call: TRBV4-1
j_call: TRBJ1-3
d_call: -
cdr3_nt: TGCGCCAGCAGCCAAACGACACAGGGCTCTGGAAACACCATATATTTT
cdr3_aa: CASSQTTQGSGNTIYF

clone_size: medium-sized
v_call: TRBV19
j_call: TRBJ2-2
d_call: -
cdr3_nt: TGTGCCAGTAGTATAGGGACGTACGCGAACACCGGGGAGCTGTTTTTT
cdr3_aa: CASSIGTYANTGELFF

clone_size: medium-sized
v_call: TRBV12-2
j_call: TRBJ1-1
d_call: -
cdr3_nt: TGTGCAAGTCGCTTAGAGGCGCAGGGTGAGACTGAAGCTTTCTTT
cdr3_aa: CASRLEAQGETEAFF

clone_size: -
v_call: TRBV27
j_call: TRBJ1-2
d_call: -
cdr3_nt: TGTGCCAGCAGTTACCGGGGGGGGGCGGCTAGCTATGGCTACACCTTC
cdr3_aa: CASSYRGGAASYGYTF

clone_size: large
v_call: TRBV9
j_call: TRBJ1-2
d_call: -
cdr3_nt: TGTGCCAGCAGCGTAGGGAGTGATGGGGTCTATGGCTACACCTTC
cdr3_aa: CASSVGSDGVYGYTF

clone_size: -
v_call: TRBV3-1
j_call: TRBJ2-7
d_call: -
cdr3_nt: TGTGCCAGCAGCCCCCTTGGCGGTGGCTACGAGCAGTACTTC
cdr3_aa: CASSPLGGGYEQYF

clone_size: few
v_call: TRBV20-1
j_call: TRBJ2-7
d_call: -
cdr3_nt: TGCAGTGCCTTGGAGGAGGACTCCTACGAGCAGTACTTC
cdr3_aa: CSALEEDSYEQYF

clone_size: few
v_call: TRBV5-1
j_call: TRBJ2-2
d_call: TRBD1
cdr3_nt: TGCGCCAGCACCGCAACAGGGGGAACCGGGGAGCTGTTTTTT
cdr3_aa: CASTATGGTGELFF

clone_size: -
v_call: TRBV7-8
j_call: TRBJ2-3
d_call: -
cdr3_nt: TGTGCCAGCAGGGACATGAGCACAGATACGCAGTATTTT
cdr3_aa: CASRDMSTDTQYF

clone_size: -
v_call: TRBV4-1
j_call: TRBJ1-1
d_call: TRBD1
cdr3_nt: TGCGCCAGCAGCACACGGACAGGGGACACTGAAGCTTTCTTT
cdr3_aa: CASSTRTGDTEAFF

clone_size: large
v_call: TRBV20-1
j_call: TRBJ2-7
d_call: -
cdr3_nt: TGCAGTGCTAGAGATTGGAAGTTGGATCTCTACGAGCAGTACTTC
cdr3_aa: CSARDWKLDLYEQYF

clone_size: medium-sized
v_call: TRBV7-6
j_call: TRBJ2-1
d_call: TRBD2
cdr3_nt: TGTGCCAGCAGCCCGGGGCCAGCGGGGGACTCCGAGCAGTTCTTC
cdr3_aa: CASSPGPAGDSEQFF

clone_size: few
v_call: TRBV4-1
j_call: TRBJ2-7
d_call: TRBD1
cdr3_nt: TGCGCCAGCAGCCAACAACCGGGACAGATATACTACGAGCAGTACTTC
cdr3_aa: CASSQQPGQIYYEQYF

clone_size: large
v_call: TRBV28
j_call: TRBJ1-2
d_call: TRBD1
cdr3_nt: TGTGCCAGCAGTTTACAGGGGGCGCTAGAAGGCTACACCTTC
cdr3_aa: CASSLQGALEGYTF

clone_size: hyperexpanded
v_call: TRBV20-1
j_call: TRBJ1-2
d_call: -
cdr3_nt: TGCAGTGCTAGTCCGCCAGATAACTATGGCTACACCTTC
cdr3_aa: CSASPPDNYGYTF

clone_size: hyperexpanded
v_call: TRBV5-1
j_call: TRBJ2-3
d_call: TRBD2
cdr3_nt: TGCGCCAGCATCGCTAGCGGGGCTAGCACAGATACGCAGTATTTT
cdr3_aa: CASIASGASTDTQYF